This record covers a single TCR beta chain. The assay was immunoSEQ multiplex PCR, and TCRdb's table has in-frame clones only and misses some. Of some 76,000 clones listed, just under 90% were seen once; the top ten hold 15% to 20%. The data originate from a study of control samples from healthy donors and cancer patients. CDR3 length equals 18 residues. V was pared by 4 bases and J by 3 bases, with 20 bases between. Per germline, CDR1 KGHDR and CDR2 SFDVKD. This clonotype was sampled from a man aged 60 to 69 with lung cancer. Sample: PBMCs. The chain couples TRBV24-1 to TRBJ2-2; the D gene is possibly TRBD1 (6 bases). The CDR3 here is CATSDRTHRVRDTGELFF. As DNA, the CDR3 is TGTGCCACCAGTGACCGTACCCACAGGGTAAGGGACACCGGGGAGCTGTTTTTT.